These 15 T cell receptor beta chains were sequenced from one sample in a study of radiation and T cells in renal cell carcinoma (dated by TCRdb to between 2020 and 2021). Library prep was done by the immunoSEQ multiplex PCR assay. Imported from immuneACCESS, the table was reduced by TCRdb to in-frame sequences with V and J called. These copies leave out some clones; in studies compared against another copy, an unresolved V gene accounts for under half, and the cause of the remainder is not known. Present in this sample are some 120,000 clones, 88% of which were seen just once. The top ten constitute almost 6% of the sample. The intended sense of this specimen's time point label: blood 2 weeks post-SBRT. What the treatment or condition label conveys for this sample: 15 Gy SBRT to primary tumor, nephrectomy 4 weeks later. The sequenced sample was blood, obtained from a patient whose treatment included radiotherapy and nephrectomy. The source of these receptors is a woman between 65 and 79 years old with renal cell carcinoma.

This sequence joins TRBV4-2 and TRBJ1-2; 7 bases fit TRBD1. The V segment lost 0 bases and the J segment 5 bases; nucleotides outside the gene matches: 6. There are 15 residues in the CDR3. Germline CDR1 reads LGHNA; CDR2 reads YNFKEQ. CDR3 amino acids: CASSQDLGQAYGYTF. In DNA, the CDR3 is TGTGCCAGCAGCCAAGATCTCGGACAGGCTTATGGCTACACCTTC.

The chain uses TRBV5-4 and TRBJ2-3, with 10 bases identical to TRBD2. Per germline, CDR1 SGHNT and CDR2 YYREEE (reference sequence). This CDR3 contains 17 residues. The ends lost 4 bases at V and 4 bases at J; junction bases unmatched: 12. The CDR3 loop is CASSRRRAGGAADTQYF. The CDR3 DNA reads TGTGCCAGCAGCAGGAGAAGAGCGGGGGGGGCCGCAGATACGCAGTATTTT. The full variable domain, with the rest looked up from reference TRBV5-4 and TRBJ2-3, is ETGVTQSPTHLIKTRGQQVTLRCSSQSGHNTVSWYQQALGQGPQFIFQYYREEENGRGNFPPRFSGLQFPNYSSELNVNALELDDSALYLCASSRRRAGGAADTQYFGPGTRLTVL.

The genes are TRBV6-1 and TRBJ2-7, with 10 positions matching TRBD2. Germline assignment: CDR1 MNHNS and CDR2 SASEGT. The CDR3 runs to 15 residues. J lost 2 bases, V lost 4 bases, and 5 bases had no gene match. The CDR3 loop reads CASSVERGGPYEQYF. The DNA of the CDR3 is TGTGCCAGCAGTGTTGAGCGGGGGGGCCCCTACGAGCAGTACTTC.

The gene calls are TRBV7-2 and TRBJ1-1; 9 nucleotides match TRBD1. The CDR3 consists of 13 residues. Germline CDR1 reads SGHTA; CDR2 reads FQGNSA. V shed 4 bases, J shed 11 bases, and the junction held 8 bases outside the gene matches. CDR3 DNA sequence: TGTGCCAGCAGCTGGACAGGGGTTACGGTGGCTTTCTTT. It translates to CASSWTGVTVAFF.

This clone was counted a single time. The chain uses TRBV10-2 and TRBJ2-3; 11 bases fit TRBD2. The ends lost 6 bases at V and 3 bases at J; junction bases unmatched: 5. The CDR3 has 15 residues. Germline CDR1 reads WSHSY; CDR2 reads SAAADI. As DNA, the CDR3 is TGCGCCAGCAGGCTAGCGGGGGGAGAGACAGATACGCAGTATTTT. Translated: CASRLAGGETDTQYF.

The V call is TRBV21-1, the J call TRBJ2-3; no check of the table's D call, TRBD1, against the DNA was made. TRBV21-1 is termed a pseudogene. This CDR3 spans 14 amino acids. In DNA, the CDR3 is TGTGCCAGCAGGGTGACAGGTAGCACAGATACGCAGTATTTT. Encoded protein: CASRVTGSTDTQYF.

The V gene is TRBV2, the J gene TRBJ2-2; 12 positions agree with TRBD2. Germline assignment: CDR1 SNHLY and CDR2 FYNNEI. This CDR3 contains 15 residues. V lost 8 bases and J lost 7; bases outside the gene matches: 8. CDR3 residues: CASFSSGGADGELFF. CDR3 DNA: TGTGCCAGCTTTTCTAGCGGGGGGGCCGACGGGGAGCTGTTTTTT.

CDR3 nucleotides: TGCGCCAGCAGCTTAAGGCTGGGGGGCCGGGATGAGCAGTTCTTC. This encodes CASSLRLGGRDEQFF. V usage is TRBV5-1 and J usage is TRBJ2-1; possibly TRBD1 or TRBD2 for D (6 bases each). V was trimmed by 2 bases and J by 8 bases, leaving 17 bases between them. From germline, CDR1 is SGHRS and CDR2 YFSETQ. This CDR3 has 15 amino acids.

J is TRBJ1-1 and V is TRBV6-5; D might be TRBD1 (6 bases). Deletions cut 5 bases from V and 5 bases from J, with 18 bases between. CDR1 and CDR2 from the germline V gene are MNHEY and SVGAGI. This CDR3 contains 15 residues. Here the CDR3 reads CASSRGGGRDTEAFF. The CDR3 nucleotides read TGTGCCAGCAGTAGGGGAGGGGGGAGAGATACTGAAGCTTTCTTT.

This clone appeared a few times. The rearrangement uses TRBV19 and TRBJ2-6; possible D gene TRBD2, 6 bases. The length of the CDR3 is 14 residues. V lost 5 bases and J 2 bases, leaving 7 bases between the germline ends. Germline values: CDR1 LNHDA, CDR2 SQIVND (reference sequence). This CDR3 is CASSQRAGANVLTF. The CDR3 DNA follows: TGTGCCAGTAGTCAGCGGGCTGGGGCCAACGTCCTGACTTTC. The full variable domain, rest sourced from reference TRBV19 and TRBJ2-6, is DGGITQSPKYLFRKEGQNVTLSCEQNLNHDAMYWYRQDPGQGLRLIYYSQIVNDFQKGDIAEGYSVSREKKESFPLTVTSAQKNPTAFYLCASSQRAGANVLTFGAGSRLTVL.

V gene TRBV9 combines with J gene TRBJ2-3, with 11 bases fitting TRBD2. V was pared by 0 bases and J by 5 bases, with 8 bases of the junction left unmatched. Germline CDR1 is SGDLS and CDR2 is YYNGEE. CDR3 length equals 17 residues. CDR3 region: CASSVEASGGLLDTQYF. The CDR3, as DNA: TGTGCCAGCAGCGTAGAGGCTAGCGGGGGGCTCCTAGATACGCAGTATTTT.

This clone was picked up one time. J is TRBJ2-2 and V is TRBV9; possibly TRBD1 for D (6 bases). CDR3 length equals 13 residues. CDR1 and CDR2 (germline): SGDLS, YYNGEE. V lost 0 bases and J lost 6, with 6 bases in between. This CDR3 reads CASSVGQAGELFF. The CDR3 coding sequence is TGTGCCAGCAGCGTAGGACAGGCCGGGGAGCTGTTTTTT.

The J gene is TRBJ2-7, the V gene TRBV7-9; no firm D call. The germline V gene encodes CDR1 SEHNR and CDR2 FQNEAQ (reference sequence). Trimming left V 6 bases short and J 2 bases short, with 11 bases between. The CDR3 consists of 13 residues. This chain's CDR3 is CASSLIGPYEQYF. As DNA, the CDR3 is TGTGCCAGCAGTTTAATCGGTCCCTACGAGCAGTACTTC.

V usage is TRBV9 and J usage is TRBJ2-7; D may correspond to TRBD1 or TRBD2 (6 bases each). CDR1 and CDR2 from the germline V gene are SGDLS and YYNGEE. V shed 0 bases and J shed 5 bases, with 15 bases lying between them. CDR3 length equals 15 residues. The DNA of the CDR3 is TGTGCCAGCAGCGTAGCGCCCGGAGGGGGGAACGAGCAGTACTTC. This translates into CASSVAPGGGNEQYF.

This rearrangement joins TRBV4-3 to TRBJ1-3, with D unresolved. The V end lost 1 base, the J end lost 1 base, and 17 bases lay between the germline ends. Germline V gene data show CDR1 as LGHNA and CDR2 as YSLEER. The CDR3 extends over 18 amino acids. In DNA form, the CDR3 reads TGCGCCAGCAGCCAAGCCCCCGCAAAGGGTTTATCTGGAAACACCATATATTTT. Its translation: CASSQAPAKGLSGNTIYF.